The T cell receptor beta chain under discussion was sequenced for a study of blood T cell repertoires in COVID-19. In the original workflow: Reference gene primer amplification gave nucleated cell count estimates. Clones were sequenced by immunoSEQ multiplex PCR, and TCRdb holds only the in-frame ones, with some missing. The D gene and trimming were derived from the DNA, and the V and J assignments and clone size from that table. The table lists approximately 110,000 clones, 85% of them singletons, with less than 3.5% in the top ten. This clone was counted a single time. Germline assignment: CDR1 DFQATT and CDR2 SNEGSKA (reference sequence). This CDR3 spans 11 amino acids. Between the trimmed V and J ends, which lost 4 bases and 4 bases, there was a span of 7 bases.

The V call is TRBV20-1, the J call TRBJ1-1, with D unclear. This TCR came from a woman older than 75 with COVID-19, enrolled during active disease. Material: peripheral blood. Here the CDR3 DNA reads TGCAGTGCTAACCAGGCCACTGAAGCTTTCTTT. Its translation is CSANQATEAFF.